This TCR beta chain was recorded in a study of shared clonotypes between healthy human individuals. Study summary: Researchers drew samples from two women and three men aged 18 to 49. Broader study findings: Larger richness was generally estimated for naive than memory subsets.

The V end was cut by 3 bases, the J end by 5 bases, with 5 bases between. The CDR3 is 11 amino acids. Germline lookup yields CDR1 MNHEY and CDR2 SVGAGI. Comment on this clone: Its antigen is still unknown. Distinct nucleotide sequences in the sample also encode this CDR3.

Adult Caucasians living in Nashville, Tennessee made up all of the donors. Measured with immunoSEQ multiplex PCR; TCRdb has only the in-frame clones, and not every one. This table has more than 550,000 clones, 90% appearing once. The TCR was taken from a man between 18 and 35 years old in good health. Some clones in this sample may be carry-over from other donors' samples. This chain uses TRBV6-5 with TRBJ2-7; D not resolved. Source material: memory CD8+ T cells from PBMCs. Subset of the sample: CD45RO+ cells pooled with CCR7-negative TemRA cells. CDR3 residues: CASSYNDEQYF. The CDR3 DNA follows: TGTGCCAGCAGTTATAACGACGAGCAGTACTTC.